Reported below is one T cell receptor beta chain. Clinical history reported by participants formed the basis on which cohorts were assigned. Recovered status in Cohort 3 required two negative PCRs, clearance, or symptom resolution. The germline CDR1 and CDR2 sequences are SGHTA and FQGTGA. V dropped 5 bases and J dropped 4; count of bases not matched to a gene: 7. The CDR3 totals 16 residues. This record comes from a study of blood T cell repertoires in COVID-19. Study-wide context: The cDNA or gDNA used as material had been derived from T cells, B-cell-depleted T cells, or PBMCs.

Per the authors' pipeline: Amplified reference gene primers provided the basis for estimating nucleated cell counts. Generated by immunoSEQ multiplex PCR, the TCRdb table keeps only in-frame clones and is missing some. The V and J calls and the clone size are those of that table, but D and trimming were determined from the DNA. The sample contains approximately 380,000 clones, 85% to 90% of which appear only once. The TCR comes from a woman aged 18 to 35 who had recovered from COVID-19. Sequencing was done on a sample of PBMCs or T cells enriched from blood (not recorded which). The V gene is TRBV7-3, the J gene TRBJ2-2; 10 bases are a match to TRBD2. As DNA, the CDR3 is TGTGCCAGCAGCCCAATAGCGGGGGGCTTCACCGGGGAGCTGTTTTTT. Amino acids: CASSPIAGGFTGELFF.